This T cell receptor beta chain was retrieved from a study of blood T cell repertoires in COVID-19. Study-level information: Donors in the United States, Italy and Spain gave samples during acute or convalescent COVID-19.

Seattle researchers signed up patients amid active infection and tracked them longitudinally. Trimming removed 3 bases at V and 6 bases at J, with 9 bases between. The CDR3 runs 12 residues. Per germline, CDR1 PRHDT and CDR2 FYEKMQ (reference sequence). This clone occurred once. TCRdb keeps only in-frame clones here, not all; method: immunoSEQ multiplex PCR. The sample gives 200,000 to 300,000 clones, 75% to 95% of which show up once; about 2.5% is in the top ten. The receptor was derived from a person under 35 with COVID-19, enrolled during active disease. This chain joins TRBV13 and TRBJ2-7, with D possibly matching TRBD1 (6 bases). The sample taken for sequencing was peripheral blood. The CDR3 is CASSFTGIEQYF. The DNA for the CDR3 is TGTGCCAGCAGCTTTACAGGGATCGAGCAGTACTTC.